This entry lists 29 T cell receptor beta chains sequenced from one sample in a study of T cells in Graves' hyperthyroidism and ophthalmopathy. Amplified TCR beta CDR3 regions derived from RNA transcripts. HTBI primers were used for first-round RT-PCR of the TCR CDR3. TCRdb processed the multiplex PCR reads anew with MiXCR; each CDR3 protein has one entry. Of 300,000 to 500,000 distinct CDR3 sequences listed, around 15% are singletons. Material for sequencing was blood. The origin of the receptors is a man aged 45 to 65 with Graves' ophthalmopathy.

The table lists this clonotype with many counts. The chain carries TRBV28 and TRBJ2-1; TRBD2 agrees at 9 bases. Germline V gene sequence: CDR1 MDHEN, CDR2 SYDVKM. There are 17 residues in the CDR3. Trimming cost V 6 bases and J 7 bases; bases outside gene matches: 16. The CDR3 nucleotides are TGTGCCAGCAGCCCACGGGGGGCGGGAGGGCCGGTGAATGAGCAGTTCTTC. This sequence encodes CASSPRGAGGPVNEQFF.

This clonotype was seen a few times. The chain carries TRBV7-8 and TRBJ2-2, with 9 nucleotides matching TRBD1. This CDR3 contains 15 residues. From germline, CDR1 is SGHVS and CDR2 FQNEAQ. V lost 5 bases and J lost 5; bases outside the gene matches: 6. Here the CDR3 DNA reads TGTGCCAGCAGCATGGGACAGGGAAATACCGGGGAGCTGTTTTTT. Its translation: CASSMGQGNTGELFF.

This chain links TRBV19 with TRBJ2-7; 7 bases agree with TRBD1. Trimming cost V 4 bases and J 3 bases; bases outside gene matches: 9. Germline V CDR1 and CDR2: LNHDA, SQIVND (reference sequence). The CDR3 is made up of 15 amino acids. The DNA of the CDR3 is TGTGCCAGTAGTACAGGACAGGCGACCCACTACGAGCAGTACTTC. The encoded protein is CASSTGQATHYEQYF.

This clonotype was counted many times. The chain joins TRBV20-1 to TRBJ2-7; 9 nucleotides line up with TRBD2. V gave up 3 bases and J gave up 2 bases; unmatched junction bases: 5. This CDR3 spans 14 amino acids. Germline CDR1 reads DFQATT; CDR2 reads SNEGSKA (reference sequence). CDR3 residues: CSASGSSGTYEQYF. CDR3 coding DNA: TGCAGTGCTAGTGGCTCTAGCGGGACCTACGAGCAGTACTTC.

A word on this clonotype: This sequence may be a read error, since a much larger clone differs from it by one base. This rearrangement joins TRBV2 to TRBJ2-7; D may be TRBD1 (6 bases). Germline CDR1 and CDR2: SNHLY and FYNNEI. Trimming cost V 5 bases and J 3 bases, with 8 bases left between them. The CDR3 contains 12 residues. CDR3 sequence: CASSTGIYEQYF. In nucleotides, the CDR3 is TGTGCCAGCAGTACAGGGATCTACGAGCAGTACTTC.

This clonotype has a handful of counts. The chain uses TRBV2 and TRBJ1-1, with 7 positions matching TRBD1. The junction had 7 bases not matched to a gene; V was cut back by 6 bases and J by 12 bases. The CDR3 length is 11 residues. Germline CDR1 is SNHLY and CDR2 is FYNNEI. CDR3 amino acids: CASRAGGETFF. In nucleotides, the CDR3 is TGTGCCAGCAGGGCAGGGGGGGAAACTTTCTTT.

V usage is TRBV10-3 and J usage is TRBJ2-1; weak D call: TRBD2 (6 bases). The CDR3 length is 15 residues. CDR1 and CDR2 (germline): ENHRY, SYGVKD. Trimming cost V 8 bases and J 0 bases, with 14 bases left between them. Here the CDR3 DNA reads TGTGCCATCGGGGTGGAGGGTAGCTCCTACAATGAGCAGTTCTTC. Its protein is CAIGVEGSSYNEQFF.

This clonotype was picked up many times. V is TRBV29-1 and J is TRBJ2-2, with TRBD1 matching over 9 bases. V was clipped by 6 bases and J by 6 bases; unmatched bases: 8. The CDR3 is made up of 14 amino acids. Germline CDR1 and CDR2: SQVTM and ANQGSEA. The CDR3 sequence: CSVYRGRVAGELFF. CDR3 sequence (DNA): TGCAGCGTGTACAGGGGGCGCGTCGCCGGGGAGCTGTTTTTT.

This clonotype has at least ten counts. The chain recombines TRBV9 with TRBJ1-1; D not certain. This CDR3 is 14 amino acids long. The V gene's germline CDR1 is SGDLS and CDR2 YYNGEE. Trimming took off 0 bases at V and 1 base at J, with 7 bases between the two ends. DNA of the CDR3: TGTGCCAGCAGCGTAGGTCCAGGGAACACTGAAGCTTTCTTT. Protein: CASSVGPGNTEAFF.

This clonotype showed up just a few times. V gene TRBV28 combines with J gene TRBJ1-3; TRBD1 might be the D (5 bases). The CDR3 loop spans 14 amino acids. The V end lost 6 bases, the J end lost 2 bases, and 11 bases lay between the germline ends. Germline CDR1 and CDR2: MDHEN and SYDVKM. Written as DNA, the CDR3 is TGTGCCAGCAGGTCCCAGGGTACTGGAAACACCATATATTTT. The encoded protein is CASRSQGTGNTIYF.

The sample holds many counts of this clonotype. Germline is not matched at one junction end, which may reflect a read error. The chain is built from TRBV2 and TRBJ1-5; D possibly corresponds to TRBD1 (5 bases). The CDR3 consists of 11 residues. CDR1 and CDR2 from the germline V gene are SNHLY and FYNNEI. The CDR3 sequence: CASSQPGPRHF. For the CDR3, the DNA is TGTGCCAGCAGTCAACCGGGGCCCCGGCATTTT.

Ten or more counts support this clonotype. The genes are TRBV6-1 and TRBJ2-3; 7 nucleotides align to TRBD1. CDR3 size: 13 residues. The germline CDR1 and CDR2 sequences are MNHNS and SASEGT. J lost 4 bases, V lost 6 bases, and 4 bases had no gene match. CDR3 residues: CASRATGSDTQYF. Written as DNA, the CDR3 is TGTGCCAGCAGAGCGACAGGGTCAGATACGCAGTATTTT.

This clonotype has just a few counts. The rearrangement links TRBV27 to TRBJ2-7; tentative D call: TRBD2 (5 bases). V was trimmed by 5 bases and J by 6 bases, leaving 17 bases between them. The CDR3 loop spans 14 amino acids. The germline gives CDR1 MNHEY, CDR2 SMNVEV (reference sequence). This CDR3 reads CASSPQRGIAEQYF. Written as DNA, the CDR3 is TGTGCCAGCAGTCCGCAGAGAGGGATCGCCGAGCAGTACTTC.

A note on this clonotype: A read error may be the cause here, since a much bigger clone is one base away. The V and J genes are TRBV2 and TRBJ2-1, with 9 bases lining up with TRBD2. The CDR3 has 15 residues. CDR1 and CDR2 (germline): SNHLY, FYNNEI. This CDR3 reads CGSFIRLAGVNEQFF. CDR3 coding DNA: TGTGGCAGCTTCATTCGGTTAGCGGGAGTGAATGAGCAGTTCTTC.

The rearrangement uses TRBV20-1 and TRBJ2-5; 7 bases align to TRBD1. Germline V gene sequence: CDR1 DFQATT, CDR2 SNEGSKA (reference sequence). This CDR3 comprises 14 residues. J lost 2 bases, V lost 5 bases, and 8 bases had no gene match. CDR3 protein: CSASPPTGQETQYF. DNA for the CDR3: TGCAGTGCTTCTCCCCCGACAGGGCAAGAGACCCAGTACTTC.

This rearrangement joins TRBV19 to TRBJ2-2, with 7 bases that match TRBD2. V lost 10 bases to trimming and J lost 6 bases; unmatched junction nucleotides: 17. The CDR3 length is 16 residues. Germline lookup yields CDR1 LNHDA and CDR2 SQIVND (reference sequence). Written as DNA, the CDR3 is TGTGCCATAAGATCCGGGGAGGGGAATTGGGCCGGGGAGCTGTTTTTT. As protein: CAIRSGEGNWAGELFF.

The rearrangement uses TRBV30 and TRBJ2-7, with D maybe TRBD2 (6 bases). This CDR3 is 16 amino acids long. Trimming took off 5 bases at V and 2 bases at J, with 22 bases between the two ends. Germline V gene sequence: CDR1 GTSNPN, CDR2 SVGIG (reference sequence). CDR3 nucleotides: TGTGCCTGGGAGGGTGGAGGGCAGCATCCCACCTACGAGCAGTACTTC. Its protein is CAWEGGGQHPTYEQYF.

This clonotype has only a few counts. This rearrangement joins TRBV4-2 to TRBJ2-1, with 7 positions matching TRBD2. V lost 2 bases and J lost 5; bases outside the gene matches: 6. Germline lookup yields CDR1 LGHNA and CDR2 YNFKEQ. The CDR3 is 15 amino acids. CDR3 in DNA: TGTGCCAGCAGCCAATCGGGAGGAGAACACAATGAGCAGTTCTTC. As protein: CASSQSGGEHNEQFF.

This clonotype was detected ten times or more. The chain uses TRBV30 and TRBJ2-2, with D maybe TRBD2 (6 bases). V lost 1 base, J lost 7 bases, and 10 bases lay in between. Germline V gene sequence: CDR1 GTSNPN, CDR2 SVGIG (reference sequence). The CDR3 extends over 13 amino acids. The CDR3 here is CAWSAAGSGELFF. CDR3 bases: TGTGCCTGGAGTGCTGCCGGGAGCGGGGAGCTGTTTTTT.

The V and J genes are TRBV29-1 and TRBJ1-1, with D maybe TRBD1 (6 bases). The CDR3 is 14 amino acids. Per germline, CDR1 SQVTM and CDR2 ANQGSEA. V was shortened by 3 bases and J by 0 bases, with 11 bases between the two germline ends. CDR3 coding DNA: TGCAGCGTTGACCACGGGACAATGAACACTGAAGCTTTCTTT. This gives the protein CSVDHGTMNTEAFF.

CDR3 nucleotides: TGTGCCAGTAGTATAGATACCGGCAATCAGCCCCAGCATTTT. Translating it yields CASSIDTGNQPQHF. The genes are TRBV19 and TRBJ1-5; D remains ambiguous. Trimming took off 0 bases at V and 2 bases at J, with 5 bases between the two ends. Germline V gene lookup returns CDR1 LNHDA and CDR2 SQIVND (reference sequence). The CDR3 contains 14 residues.

This clonotype was observed at least ten times. This sequence joins TRBV27 and TRBJ2-7; TRBD2 matches at 14 bases. This CDR3 region has 13 residues. Losses at the gene ends were 6 bases for V and 6 bases for J; bases not matched to a gene: 1. Germline V gene sequence: CDR1 MNHEY, CDR2 SMNVEV (reference sequence). DNA for the CDR3: TGTGCCAGCAGGGGACTAGCGGGAGTCGAGCAGTACTTC. Its protein is CASRGLAGVEQYF.

A remark on this clonotype: A read error is possible here, since a much larger clone lies one base away. The V and J genes are TRBV11-2 and TRBJ1-6; TRBD1 matches at 8 bases. The CDR3 runs 14 residues. Germline loops: CDR1 SGHAT, CDR2 FQNNGV. The CDR3 region is CASSLRQGNSSLHF. DNA for the CDR3: TGTGCCAGCAGCTTAAGACAGGGGAATTCATCCCTCCACTTT.

This clonotype was counted many times. This chain connects TRBV12-3 or TRBV12-4 to TRBJ1-3, with a tentative D call TRBD1 (5 bases). The CDR3 sequence is 18 residues long. V was clipped by 3 bases and J by 0 bases, with 18 bases between them. The CDR3, as DNA: TGTGCCAGCAGTTTCCGGGACCCAGAGCCGGACTCTGGAAACACCATATATTTT. Translated, it gives CASSFRDPEPDSGNTIYF.

This clonotype was picked up many times. The V and J genes are TRBV3-1 and TRBJ2-5; TRBD2 is a possible D gene (6 bases). V dropped 8 bases and J dropped 7 bases, with 20 bases sitting between them. This CDR3 comprises 14 residues. Germline V gives CDR1 LGHDT, CDR2 YNNKEL (reference sequence). CDR3 region: CASRWREALGTQYF. For the CDR3, the DNA is TGTGCCAGCCGATGGAGGGAGGCGTTGGGGACCCAGTACTTC.

J is TRBJ2-1 and V is TRBV19; D might be TRBD2 (6 bases). The V gene's germline CDR1 is LNHDA and CDR2 SQIVND (reference sequence). V was pared by 7 bases and J by 9 bases, with 19 bases between. CDR3 length equals 14 residues. The CDR3 spells CASTQGGSGGEQFF. The CDR3 DNA is TGTGCCAGTACCCAGGGCGGGTCCGGGGGTGAGCAGTTCTTC.

The chain employs TRBV5-1 and TRBJ2-5; 12 positions agree with TRBD2. The length of the CDR3 is 15 residues. Germline V gene lookup returns CDR1 SGHRS and CDR2 YFSETQ. V dropped 6 bases and J dropped 7; count of bases not matched to a gene: 10. The CDR3, as DNA: TGCGCCAGCAACGACGTGACTAGCGGGAGAGGGACCCAGTACTTC. Its translation: CASNDVTSGRGTQYF.

This clonotype was counted between two and nine times. The V call is TRBV9, the J call TRBJ2-2, with D unclear. The CDR3 covers 15 residues. The germline V gene has CDR1 SGDLS and CDR2 YYNGEE. Trimming left V 3 bases short and J 3 bases short, with 12 bases between. CDR3 DNA: TGTGCCAGCAGCGCAACTGGTTGGGACACCGGGGAGCTGTTTTTT. Protein product: CASSATGWDTGELFF.

The sample holds a few counts of this clonotype. This rearrangement joins TRBV6-1 to TRBJ1-2; possible D gene TRBD1, 5 bases. V lost 5 bases and J 1 base, leaving 8 bases between the germline ends. From germline, CDR1 is MNHNS and CDR2 SASEGT. This CDR3 contains 13 residues. CDR3 coding DNA: TGTGCCAGCAGTAGACAGATTAACTATGGCTACACCTTC. Translation gives CASSRQINYGYTF.